The rows below give T cell receptor beta chains drawn from one sample of a study of cytomegalovirus exposure and HLA in healthy donors. Assay used: immunoSEQ multiplex PCR; TCRdb lists only in-frame clones, some missing. The repertoire holds about 140,000 clones, more than 60% seen once, with roughly 6% in the top ten. Sequencing was done on a sample of PBMCs. The receptors derive from a woman aged 55-69 years in good health and CMV-seronegative. CDR3s leave out the opening cysteine and the closing phenylalanine or tryptophan.

CDR3aa	v_gene	j_gene
ASSLNFVLLSGVNEH	TRBV5-5	TRBJ1-5
ATSSEGTSVADTQY	TRBV15	TRBJ2-3
ASSVGLTSSTDTQY	TRBV9	TRBJ2-3
ASGSGLAGAQETQY	TRBV5-1	TRBJ2-5
AISDTLAQTQY	TRBV10-3	TRBJ2-5
ASSWGLRNTEAF	TRBV11-2	TRBJ1-1
ASSPPGQGAGYGYT	TRBV7-8	TRBJ1-2
ASSQNSGTGSEKLF	TRBV4-1	TRBJ1-4
ASSLAAGAYNEQF	TRBV5-4	TRBJ2-1
ASSVYSNQPQH	TRBV6-4	TRBJ1-5
ASSLPGQNTDTQY	TRBV5-1	TRBJ2-3
ASSLQATGYYGYT	TRBV28	TRBJ1-2
ASSYRLAQGEQY	TRBV6-5	TRBJ2-7
ASNRQGEAF	TRBV11-1	TRBJ1-1
ATSRDRGVGAETQY	TRBV15	TRBJ2-5
ASSEAAGAGGDTQY	TRBV6-1	TRBJ2-3
SSSLGSAWDSSYGYT	TRBV7-9	TRBJ1-2
ASSRQGCSNQPQH	TRBV23-1	TRBJ1-5
ASSQRQSSGNTIY	TRBV14	TRBJ1-3
ASSKEKGLLSYEQY	TRBV21-1	TRBJ2-7
ASSIRSGSNTDTQY	TRBV9	TRBJ2-3
ASSVALAGNTGELF	TRBV9	TRBJ2-2
ASSVDGTGGGEQY	TRBV9	TRBJ2-7
ASSPPGQGNTEAF	TRBV28	TRBJ1-1
ASSVEAGSGTDTQY	TRBV2	TRBJ2-3
ASGLVRGLAAYEQY	TRBV12-5	TRBJ2-7